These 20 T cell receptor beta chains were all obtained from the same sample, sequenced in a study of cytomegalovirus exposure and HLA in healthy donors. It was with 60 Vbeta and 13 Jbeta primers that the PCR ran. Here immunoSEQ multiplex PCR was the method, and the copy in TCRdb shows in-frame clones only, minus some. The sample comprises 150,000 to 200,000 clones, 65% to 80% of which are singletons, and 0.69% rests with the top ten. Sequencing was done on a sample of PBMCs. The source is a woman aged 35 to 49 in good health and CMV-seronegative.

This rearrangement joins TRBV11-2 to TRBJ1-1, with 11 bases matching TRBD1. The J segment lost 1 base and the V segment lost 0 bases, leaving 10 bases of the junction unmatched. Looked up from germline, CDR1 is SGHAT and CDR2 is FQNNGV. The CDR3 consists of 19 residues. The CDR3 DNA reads TGTGCCAGCAGCTTAGACACTAGGAGCGGACAGGGGGCGAACACTGAAGCTTTCTTT. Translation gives CASSLDTRSGQGANTEAFF.

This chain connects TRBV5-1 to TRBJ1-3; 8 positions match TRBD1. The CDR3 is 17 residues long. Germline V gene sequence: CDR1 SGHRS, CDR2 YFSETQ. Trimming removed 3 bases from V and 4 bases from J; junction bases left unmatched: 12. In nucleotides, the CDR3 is TGCGCCAGCAGCTACCTCCGCTTAACAGGGGGAGGAAACACCATATATTTT. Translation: CASSYLRLTGGGNTIYF.

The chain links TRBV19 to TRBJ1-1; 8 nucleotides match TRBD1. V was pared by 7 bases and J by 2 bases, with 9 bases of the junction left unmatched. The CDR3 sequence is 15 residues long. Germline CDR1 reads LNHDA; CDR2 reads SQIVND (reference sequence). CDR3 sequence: CASTRDRTFNTEAFF. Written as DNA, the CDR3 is TGTGCCAGTACCAGGGACAGGACTTTTAACACTGAAGCTTTCTTT.

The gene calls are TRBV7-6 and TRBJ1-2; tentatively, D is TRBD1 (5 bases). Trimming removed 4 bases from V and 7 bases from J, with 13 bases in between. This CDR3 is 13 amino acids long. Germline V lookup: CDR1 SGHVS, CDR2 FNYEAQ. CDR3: CASSSFNGGGYTF. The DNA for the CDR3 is TGTGCCAGCAGCTCGTTTAACGGGGGTGGCTACACCTTC. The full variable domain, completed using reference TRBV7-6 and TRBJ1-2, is GAGVSQSPRYKVTKRGQDVALRCDPISGHVSLYWYRQALGQGPEFLTYFNYEAQQDKSGLPNDRFSAERPEGSISTLTIQRTEQRDSAMYRCASSSFNGGGYTFGSGTRLTVV.

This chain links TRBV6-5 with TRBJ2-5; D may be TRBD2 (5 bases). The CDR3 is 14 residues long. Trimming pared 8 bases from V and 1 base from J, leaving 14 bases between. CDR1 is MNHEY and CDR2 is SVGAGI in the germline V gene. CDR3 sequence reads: CASSSAEVQETQYF. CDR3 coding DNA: TGTGCCAGCTCATCCGCGGAGGTCCAAGAGACCCAGTACTTC.

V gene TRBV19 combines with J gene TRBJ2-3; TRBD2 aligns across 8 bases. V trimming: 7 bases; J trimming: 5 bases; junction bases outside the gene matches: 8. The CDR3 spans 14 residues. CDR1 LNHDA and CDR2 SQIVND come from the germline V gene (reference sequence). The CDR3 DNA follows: TGTGCCAGTACCGATAGCGGGGTCCTAGATACGCAGTATTTT. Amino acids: CASTDSGVLDTQYF.

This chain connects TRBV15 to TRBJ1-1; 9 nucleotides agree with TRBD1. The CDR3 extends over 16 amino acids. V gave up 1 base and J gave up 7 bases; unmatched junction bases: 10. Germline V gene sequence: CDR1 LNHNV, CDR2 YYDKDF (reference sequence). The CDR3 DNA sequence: TGTGCCACCAGCAGAGGAACCGGGACAGGGAGTTATGAAGCTTTCTTT. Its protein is CATSRGTGTGSYEAFF.

CDR3 DNA: TGTGCCAGCAGCTCCTCAGGGGTATTGAATGAGCAGTTCTTC. It translates to CASSSSGVLNEQFF. V gene TRBV11-3 combines with J gene TRBJ2-1; a possible D gene is TRBD1 (6 bases). The V gene's germline CDR1 is SGHNT and CDR2 YENEEA. CDR3 length equals 14 residues. Trimming left V 4 bases short and J 7 bases short, with 14 bases between.

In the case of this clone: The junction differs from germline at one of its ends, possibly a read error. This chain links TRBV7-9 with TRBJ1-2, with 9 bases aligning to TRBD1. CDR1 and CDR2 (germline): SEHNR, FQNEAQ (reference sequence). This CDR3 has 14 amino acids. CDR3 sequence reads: CSSSRDRAVYGYTF. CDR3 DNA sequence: TGTTCCAGCAGCAGGGACAGGGCCGTCTATGGCTACACCTTC.

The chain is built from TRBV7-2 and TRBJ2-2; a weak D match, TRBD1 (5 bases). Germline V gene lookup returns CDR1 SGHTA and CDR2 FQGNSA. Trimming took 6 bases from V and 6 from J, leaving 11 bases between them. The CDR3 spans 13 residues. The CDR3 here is CASRQQVPGELFF. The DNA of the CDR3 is TGTGCCAGCAGACAACAGGTTCCCGGGGAGCTGTTTTTT.

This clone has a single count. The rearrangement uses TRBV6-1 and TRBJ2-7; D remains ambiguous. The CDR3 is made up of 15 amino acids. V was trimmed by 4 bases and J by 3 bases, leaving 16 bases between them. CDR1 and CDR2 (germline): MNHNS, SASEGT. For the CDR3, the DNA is TGTGCCAGCAGTGCCCTCCAACAGCCAGTCTACGAGCAGTACTTC. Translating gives CASSALQQPVYEQYF.

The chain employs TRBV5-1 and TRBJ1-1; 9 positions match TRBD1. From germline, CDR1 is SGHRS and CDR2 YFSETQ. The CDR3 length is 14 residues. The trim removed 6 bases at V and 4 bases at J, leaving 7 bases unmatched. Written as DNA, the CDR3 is TGCGCCAGCACCCTGACAGGGGGAGGCACTGAAGCTTTCTTT. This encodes CASTLTGGGTEAFF.

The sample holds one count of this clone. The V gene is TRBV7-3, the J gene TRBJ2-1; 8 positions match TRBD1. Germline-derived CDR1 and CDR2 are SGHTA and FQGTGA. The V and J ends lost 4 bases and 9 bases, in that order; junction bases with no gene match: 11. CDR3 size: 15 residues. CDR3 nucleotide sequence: TGTGCCAGCAGCTCCTTGACAGGGGTGGGGGGTGAGCAGTTCTTC. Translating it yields CASSSLTGVGGEQFF.

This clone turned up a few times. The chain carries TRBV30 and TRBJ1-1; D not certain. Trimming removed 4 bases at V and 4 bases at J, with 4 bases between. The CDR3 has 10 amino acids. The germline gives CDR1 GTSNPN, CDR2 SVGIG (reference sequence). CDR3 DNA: TGTGCCTGGATAGTCACTGAAGCTTTCTTT. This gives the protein CAWIVTEAFF.

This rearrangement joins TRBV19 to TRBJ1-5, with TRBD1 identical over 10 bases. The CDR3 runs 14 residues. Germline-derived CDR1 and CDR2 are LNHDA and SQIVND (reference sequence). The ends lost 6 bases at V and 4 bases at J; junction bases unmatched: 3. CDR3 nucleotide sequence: TGTGCCAGTAGACGGGACAGGGGTAATCAGCCCCAGCATTTT. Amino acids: CASRRDRGNQPQHF.

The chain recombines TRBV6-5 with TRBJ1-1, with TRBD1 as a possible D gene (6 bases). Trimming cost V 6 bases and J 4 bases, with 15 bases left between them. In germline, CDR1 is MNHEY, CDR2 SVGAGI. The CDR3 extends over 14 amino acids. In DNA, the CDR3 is TGTGCCAGCAGCCGGCCACAGGGATTCACTGAAGCTTTCTTT. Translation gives CASSRPQGFTEAFF.

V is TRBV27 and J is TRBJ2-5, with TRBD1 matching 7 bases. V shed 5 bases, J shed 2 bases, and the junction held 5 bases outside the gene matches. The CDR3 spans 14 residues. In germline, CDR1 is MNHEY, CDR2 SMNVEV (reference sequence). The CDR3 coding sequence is TGTGCCAGCAGTCCGTGGACAGGACAAGAGACCCAGTACTTC. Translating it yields CASSPWTGQETQYF.

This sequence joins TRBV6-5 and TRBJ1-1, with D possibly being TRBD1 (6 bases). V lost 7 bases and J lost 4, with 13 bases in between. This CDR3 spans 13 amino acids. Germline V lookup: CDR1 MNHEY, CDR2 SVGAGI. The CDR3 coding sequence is TGTGCCAGCACAGGGACACCGTCCACTGAAGCTTTCTTT. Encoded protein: CASTGTPSTEAFF.

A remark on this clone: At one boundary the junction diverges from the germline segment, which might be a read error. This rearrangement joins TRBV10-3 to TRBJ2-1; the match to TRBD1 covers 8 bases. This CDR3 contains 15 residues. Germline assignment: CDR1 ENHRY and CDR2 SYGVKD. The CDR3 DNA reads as TGTACCATCAGCGGGCCGGGACAGGTGACAAATGAGCAGTTCTTC. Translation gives CTISGPGQVTNEQFF.

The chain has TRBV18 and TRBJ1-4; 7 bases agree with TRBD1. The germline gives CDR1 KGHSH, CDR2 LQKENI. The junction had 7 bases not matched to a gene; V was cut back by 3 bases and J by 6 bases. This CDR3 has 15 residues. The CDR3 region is CASSPDGTDHEKLFF. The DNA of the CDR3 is TGTGCCAGCTCACCCGACGGGACAGATCATGAAAAACTGTTTTTT.